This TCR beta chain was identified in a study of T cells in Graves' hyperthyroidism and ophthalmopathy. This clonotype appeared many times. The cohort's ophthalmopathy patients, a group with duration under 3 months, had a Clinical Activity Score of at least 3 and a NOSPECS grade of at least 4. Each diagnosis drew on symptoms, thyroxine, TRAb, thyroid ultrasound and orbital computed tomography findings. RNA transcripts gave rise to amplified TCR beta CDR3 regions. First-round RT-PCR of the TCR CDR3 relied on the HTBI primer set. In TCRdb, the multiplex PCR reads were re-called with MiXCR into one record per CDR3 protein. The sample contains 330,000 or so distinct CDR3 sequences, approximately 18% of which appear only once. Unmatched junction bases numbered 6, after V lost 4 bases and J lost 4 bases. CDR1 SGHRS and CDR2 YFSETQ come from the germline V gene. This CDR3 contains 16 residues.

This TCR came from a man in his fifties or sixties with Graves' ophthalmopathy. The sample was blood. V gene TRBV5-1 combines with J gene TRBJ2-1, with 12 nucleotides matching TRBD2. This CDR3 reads CASSTQTSGGYNEQFF. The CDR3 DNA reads TGCGCCAGCAGCACCCAGACTAGCGGGGGATACAATGAGCAGTTCTTC.